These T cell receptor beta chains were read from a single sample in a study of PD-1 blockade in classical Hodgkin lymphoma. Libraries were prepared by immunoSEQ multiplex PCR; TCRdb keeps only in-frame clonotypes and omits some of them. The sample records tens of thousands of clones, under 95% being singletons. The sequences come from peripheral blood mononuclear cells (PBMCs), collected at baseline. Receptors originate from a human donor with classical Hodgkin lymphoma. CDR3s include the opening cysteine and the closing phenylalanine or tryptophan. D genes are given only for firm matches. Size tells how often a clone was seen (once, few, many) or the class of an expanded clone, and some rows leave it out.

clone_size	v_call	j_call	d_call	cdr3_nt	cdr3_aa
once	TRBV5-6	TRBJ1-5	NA	TGTGCCAGCAGCTTTATTTACAGCAATCAGCCCCAGCATTTT	CASSFIYSNQPQHF
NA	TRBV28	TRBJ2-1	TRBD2	TGTGCCACCTCTAGCGGGAGAAATGAGCAGTTCTTC	CATSSGRNEQFF
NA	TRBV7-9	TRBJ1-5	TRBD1	TGTGCCAGCAGCCCGGGACAGCAAGATCAGCCCCAGCATTTT	CASSPGQQDQPQHF
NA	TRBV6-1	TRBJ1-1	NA	TGTGCCAGCAGTGTTTCCCCCCGCAACACTGAAGCTTTCTTT	CASSVSPRNTEAFF
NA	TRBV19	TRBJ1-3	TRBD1	TGTGCCAGTAGTAAACCGACAGGGAAGCTTGGAAACACCATATATTTT	CASSKPTGKLGNTIYF
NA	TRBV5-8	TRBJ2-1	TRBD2	TGTGCCAGCAGCGTGGGACTAGCGGGGGCCGGCAATGAGCAGTTCTTC	CASSVGLAGAGNEQFF
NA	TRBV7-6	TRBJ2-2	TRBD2	TGTGCCAGCAGCCCCCCGGGTAGCGGGGGGGCGACCGGGGAGCTGTTTTTT	CASSPPGSGGATGELFF
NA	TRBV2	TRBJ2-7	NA	TGTGCCAGCAGTGAAAAGAGCTCCTACGAGCAGTACTTC	CASSEKSSYEQYF
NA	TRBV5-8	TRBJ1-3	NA	TGTGCCAGCAGCTTCCACAAAAAGGGAAACACCATATATTTT	CASSFHKKGNTIYF
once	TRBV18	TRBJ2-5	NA	TGTGCCAGCTCACGTGGCCTTCAAGAGACCCAGTACTTC	CASSRGLQETQYF
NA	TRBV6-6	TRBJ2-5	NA	TGTGCCAGCAGCCGCGGACTTCAAGAGACCCAGTACTTC	CASSRGLQETQYF
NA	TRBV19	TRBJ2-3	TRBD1	TGTGCCAGTAGTGCAGGGACAGGGAGGGGGCTGTATTTT	CASSAGTGRGLYF
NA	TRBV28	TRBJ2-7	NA	TGTGCCAGCAGTTTATTGCAGGGACCCTACGAGCAGTACTTC	CASSLLQGPYEQYF
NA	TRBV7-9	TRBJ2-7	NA	TGTGCCAGCAGCTTAGTTTTATGGAGCGAGCAGTACTTC	CASSLVLWSEQYF
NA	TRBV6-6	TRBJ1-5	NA	TGTGCCAGCAGTTCACTGACGGGGAGCAATCAGCCCCAGCATTTT	CASSSLTGSNQPQHF
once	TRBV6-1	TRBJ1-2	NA	TGTGCCAGCAGTGAAAAAGGGGGGGCCTATACTAACTATGGCTACACCTTC	CASSEKGGAYTNYGYTF
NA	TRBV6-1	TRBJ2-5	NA	TGTGCCAGCAGTGAAGCGCTGGGGTGGCGGGAGACCCAGTACTTC	CASSEALGWRETQYF
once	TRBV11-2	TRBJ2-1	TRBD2	TGTGCCAGCAGCCTAATCGCGGGAGCCGATTACAATGAGCAGTTCTTC	CASSLIAGADYNEQFF
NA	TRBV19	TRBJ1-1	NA	TGTGCCAGTAGTATGACAACAGCCCTCACTGAAGCTTTCTTT	CASSMTTALTEAFF
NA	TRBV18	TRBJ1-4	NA	TGTGCCAGCTCACCGATCCAGGGAAGCGAAAAACTGTTTTTT	CASSPIQGSEKLFF
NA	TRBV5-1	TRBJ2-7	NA	TGCGCCAGCAGCTTGGATGCGTACAGCTCCTACGAGCAGTACTTC	CASSLDAYSSYEQYF
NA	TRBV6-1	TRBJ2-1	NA	TGTGCCAGCAGTGATAGTTCGGCGAGCTCCTACAATGAGCAGTTCTTC	CASSDSSASSYNEQFF
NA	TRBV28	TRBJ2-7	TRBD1	TGTGCCAGCAGGGTGGACAGGGGCCACGAGCAGTACTTC	CASRVDRGHEQYF
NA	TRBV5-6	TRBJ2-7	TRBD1	TGTGCCAGCAGCATCGGACAGGGAGCCTACGAGCAGTACTTC	CASSIGQGAYEQYF
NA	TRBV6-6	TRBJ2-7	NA	TGTGCCAGCAGTTACTCGACCCAGTCTACCTACGAGCAGTACTTC	CASSYSTQSTYEQYF
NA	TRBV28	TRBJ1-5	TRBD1	TGTGCCAGCAGTTTACTCCAGACAGGGGACCAGCCCCAGCATTTT	CASSLLQTGDQPQHF
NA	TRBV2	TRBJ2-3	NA	TGTGCCAGCAGTGGAGATGGCAGGTGGACAGATACGCAGTATTTT	CASSGDGRWTDTQYF
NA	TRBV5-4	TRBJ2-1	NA	TGTGCCAGCAGCTTAGACTCTAACAATGAGCAGTTCTTC	CASSLDSNNEQFF
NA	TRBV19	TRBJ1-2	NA	TGTGCCAGTACCCCCGGGGGGGGGACCTATGGCTACACCTTC	CASTPGGGTYGYTF
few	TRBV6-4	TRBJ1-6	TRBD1	TGTGCCAGCAGTGACGGACAGGGGAGTTCACCCCTCCACTTT	CASSDGQGSSPLHF
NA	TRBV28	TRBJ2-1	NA	TGTGCCAGCACCTCGACCTACGACAATGAGCAGTTCTTC	CASTSTYDNEQFF
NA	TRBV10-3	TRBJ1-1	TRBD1	TGTGCCATCAGTGGGTCCCCCACAGGGGGCTCTGAAGCTTTCTTT	CAISGSPTGGSEAFF
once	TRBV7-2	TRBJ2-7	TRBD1	TGTGCCAGCAGCATAAGACAGGGCGCAGCCTACGAGCAGTACTTC	CASSIRQGAAYEQYF
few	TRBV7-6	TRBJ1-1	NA	TGTGCCAGCAGCTTACTAGACAGAGAAGCTTTCTTT	CASSLLDREAFF
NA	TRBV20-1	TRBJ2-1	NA	TGCAGTGCTAGAGATGGTGAGCAGTTCTTC	CSARDGEQFF
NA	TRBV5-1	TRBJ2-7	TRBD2	TGCGCCAGCCGAACCGGGACTAGCTCCTACGAGCAGTACTTC	CASRTGTSSYEQYF
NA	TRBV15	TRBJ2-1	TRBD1	TGTGCCACCAGCACCGGGACAGGGGTATTGGAGCAGTTCTTC	CATSTGTGVLEQFF